The source of this T cell receptor beta chain is a study of T cells after yellow fever vaccination. Points from the study as a whole: FACS-sorted repertoires could harbor abundant contaminating bulk-population clonotypes. A weaker secondary response peaked on day 5, the primary on day 15. A minor fraction of clonotypes spanned both CD4 and CD8 compartments.

Production of TCR cDNA was by 5'RACE template switching, which also added a universal primer site and UMIs. TCRdb re-analysed the 5' RACE reads in MiXCR, keeping a single row per CDR3 protein. The profile shows 510,000 or so distinct CDR3 sequences, 15% to 20% of them singletons. A word on this clonotype: The antigen remains undetermined.

Germline V gives CDR1 LNHDA, CDR2 SQIVND (reference sequence). Trimming left V 3 bases short and J 4 bases short, with 12 bases between. The CDR3 has 14 amino acids. V usage is TRBV19 and J usage is TRBJ2-5; D not resolved. The sample consisted of PBMCs, taken 15 days after the yellow fever booster vaccination. This sequence originates from a man aged 25 to 40 who received the YFV17D yellow fever vaccine. CDR3 region: CASSITISGETQYF. DNA of the CDR3: TGTGCCAGTAGTATCACGATCTCGGGAGAGACCCAGTACTTC.